The next 22 T cell receptor beta chains were all read from a single sample in a study of shared clonotypes between healthy human individuals. Clones were sequenced by immunoSEQ multiplex PCR, and TCRdb holds only the in-frame ones, with some missing. The sample has about 2 million clones; approximately 95% are singletons. CD8 cells regarded as naive lacked CD45RO, were positively chosen for CCR7, and omitted terminally differentiated effector memory CD45RA+ cells. Sequencing input: naive CD8+ T cells sorted from blood. Receptor source: a man aged 18 to 35 in good health.

On this clone itself: Different DNA sequences within this sample yield the same CDR3. V is TRBV6-5 and J is TRBJ2-5; either TRBD1 or TRBD2 may supply D (5 bases each). V lost 0 bases to trimming and J lost 2 bases, with 10 bases between them. Germline V gene sequence: CDR1 MNHEY, CDR2 SVGAGI. This CDR3 contains 15 residues. The CDR3 here is CASSYSGTAQETQYF. The CDR3 DNA follows: TGTGCCAGCAGTTACTCTGGGACGGCTCAAGAGACCCAGTACTTC.

About this clone itself: Within the sample, other DNA sequences also encode this same CDR3. The rearrangement joins TRBV5-6 to TRBJ1-6; possible D gene TRBD1, 6 bases. The germline CDR1 and CDR2 sequences are SGHDT and YYEEEE. Between the trimmed V and J ends, which lost 2 bases and 4 bases, there was a span of 10 bases. CDR3 length: 15 residues. CDR3 sequence (DNA): TGTGCCAGCAGCTTCGGGACATCATATAATTCACCCCTCCACTTT. Encoded protein: CASSFGTSYNSPLHF.

Details on this clone: The sample carries other DNA sequences with the same CDR3. This sequence joins TRBV4-3 and TRBJ2-3, with D possibly matching TRBD2 (5 bases). V was clipped by 1 base and J by 4 bases, with 6 bases between them. Germline values: CDR1 LGHNA, CDR2 YSLEER. The CDR3 contains 13 residues. CDR3 in amino acids: CASSQGGSDTQYF. CDR3 sequence (DNA): TGCGCCAGCAGCCAAGGAGGGTCAGATACGCAGTATTTT.

The CDR3 region has the DNA TGTGCCAGCAGTTTTCCGAGCTGGGAAGAGACCCAGTACTTC. This sequence encodes CASSFPSWEETQYF. The rearrangement uses TRBV28 and TRBJ2-5; D uncertain. V was cut by 3 bases and J by 3 bases, with 11 bases left in between. Germline V CDR1 and CDR2: MDHEN, SYDVKM. CDR3 size: 14 residues.

This sequence joins TRBV2 and TRBJ2-5; TRBD2 matches 7 bases. The CDR3 is 14 amino acids. V dropped 5 bases and J dropped 5; count of bases not matched to a gene: 8. Germline lookup yields CDR1 SNHLY and CDR2 FYNNEI. Here the CDR3 DNA reads TGTGCCAGCAGTCCGGTGGGGGAGGGGGAGACCCAGTACTTC. It encodes CASSPVGEGETQYF.

V and J are TRBV4-3 and TRBJ2-1, with 11 bases fitting TRBD2. J gave up 0 bases and V 1 base, and 11 bases lay outside the gene matches. The CDR3 is 20 amino acids. Germline values: CDR1 LGHNA, CDR2 YSLEER. The CDR3 spells CASSQVWGLADQSSYNEQFF. The CDR3 DNA follows: TGCGCCAGCAGCCAAGTTTGGGGACTAGCGGACCAAAGCTCCTACAATGAGCAGTTCTTC.

This clone appeared once. This chain joins TRBV6-6 and TRBJ2-7; the match to TRBD2 covers 7 bases. The CDR3 sequence is 15 residues long. In germline, CDR1 is MNHNY, CDR2 SVGAGI (reference sequence). V shed 5 bases, J shed 0 bases, and the junction held 7 bases outside the gene matches. Written as DNA, the CDR3 is TGTGCCAGCAGTCAATTGGGGGGGAGCTCCTACGAGCAGTACTTC. Its translation: CASSQLGGSSYEQYF.

V is TRBV28 and J is TRBJ1-4, with D uncertain. CDR1 is MDHEN, CDR2 SYDVKM, per germline. V was shortened by 6 bases and J by 8 bases, with 22 bases between the two germline ends. CDR3 length: 16 amino acids. The DNA of the CDR3 is TGTGCCAGCAGCTCTCCCCGGGAATCTAGCAGGGAAAAACTGTTTTTT. Its protein is CASSSPRESSREKLFF.

The chain couples TRBV11-3 to TRBJ2-1, with D tentatively TRBD1 (6 bases). Germline CDR1 reads SGHNT; CDR2 reads YENEEA. Trimming cost V 0 bases and J 3 bases, with 12 bases left between them. CDR3 length: 16 amino acids. The CDR3 DNA reads as TGTGCCAGCAGCTTAGAAGCAGGGGCGGGCTACAATGAGCAGTTCTTC. Its protein product is CASSLEAGAGYNEQFF. The complete variable domain, with remaining parts taken from reference TRBV11-3 and TRBJ2-1, reads EAGVVQSPRYKIIEKKQPVAFWCNPISGHNTLYWYLQNLGQGPELLIRYENEEAVDDSQLPKDRFSAERLKGVDSTLKIQPAELGDSAVYLCASSLEAGAGYNEQFFGPGTRLTVL.

This rearrangement joins TRBV27 to TRBJ2-5, with TRBD2 as a possible D gene (6 bases). Per the germline V gene, CDR1 is MNHEY and CDR2 is SMNVEV (reference sequence). There are 15 residues in the CDR3. Between the trimmed V and J ends, which lost 4 bases and 4 bases, there was a span of 16 bases. For the CDR3, the DNA is TGTGCCAGCAGTTCAGGATGGACTAAGGTAGAGACCCAGTACTTC. This gives the protein CASSSGWTKVETQYF.

The CDR3 sequence: CASSEGMEVYNEQFF. In nucleotides, the CDR3 is TGTGCCAGCAGTGAAGGCATGGAGGTTTACAATGAGCAGTTCTTC. The V gene is TRBV2, the J gene TRBJ2-1; maybe TRBD2 (5 bases). The CDR3 is 15 residues long. With 1 base removed from V and 4 bases from J, the gap between germline ends came to 11 bases. CDR1 SNHLY and CDR2 FYNNEI come from the germline V gene.

This rearrangement joins TRBV7-9 to TRBJ2-7, with 11 bases matching TRBD1. This CDR3 is built from 15 residues. After removal of 5 bases from V and 6 bases from J, the junction contained 9 bases not matched to a gene. The germline CDR1 and CDR2 sequences are SEHNR and FQNEAQ (reference sequence). As DNA, the CDR3 is TGTGCCAGCAGCGATCCCGGGACAGGGGGGCTCGAGCAGTACTTC. Residues: CASSDPGTGGLEQYF.

The chain employs TRBV6-5 and TRBJ2-7; D is undetermined. CDR3 length: 14 residues. With 6 bases removed from V and 3 bases from J, the gap between germline ends came to 15 bases. Germline V gene sequence: CDR1 MNHEY, CDR2 SVGAGI. The CDR3 loop reads CASSPVQASYEQYF. CDR3 DNA: TGTGCCAGCAGCCCAGTGCAGGCTAGCTACGAGCAGTACTTC.

The chain links TRBV5-4 to TRBJ2-1; D gene ambiguous. Germline V gene sequence: CDR1 SGHNT, CDR2 YYREEE (reference sequence). CDR3 length: 15 amino acids. V shed 0 bases and J shed 7 bases, with 14 bases lying between them. The CDR3 coding sequence is TGTGCCAGCAGCTTGGCCCTTGGTGGAACGAATGAGCAGTTCTTC. Translation gives CASSLALGGTNEQFF.

The gene calls are TRBV27 and TRBJ1-2; 8 bases are shared with TRBD1. Germline V CDR1 and CDR2: MNHEY, SMNVEV (reference sequence). V lost 4 bases, J lost 2 bases, and 12 bases stayed unmatched. The CDR3 extends over 17 amino acids. CDR3: CASSSVVPQGANYGYTF. The CDR3, as DNA: TGTGCCAGCAGTTCGGTAGTACCGCAGGGGGCGAACTATGGCTACACCTTC.

Only a few counts were recorded for this clone. The chain joins TRBV30 to TRBJ1-1; D is undetermined. This CDR3 is 12 amino acids long. V lost 0 bases to trimming and J lost 12 bases, with 14 bases between them. Germline V lookup: CDR1 GTSNPN, CDR2 SVGIG (reference sequence). The CDR3 DNA reads as TGTGCCTGGAGTGTACCGGTCGGGTCGTCTTTCTTT. Translated, it gives CAWSVPVGSSFF.

CDR3 nucleotides: TGCGCCAGCAGTGAGTCGGTAGGGGGCACCGGGGAGCTGTTTTTT. It is translated as CASSESVGGTGELFF. The V gene is TRBV10-2, the J gene TRBJ2-2, with D possibly TRBD1 on 6 matching bases. Germline CDR1 reads WSHSY; CDR2 reads SAAADI. The CDR3 length is 15 residues. Trimming pared 0 bases from V and 4 bases from J, leaving 9 bases between.

The chain joins TRBV6-5 to TRBJ1-2; 10 positions match TRBD1. V was clipped by 5 bases and J by 4 bases; unmatched bases: 7. The germline V gene encodes CDR1 MNHEY and CDR2 SVGAGI. This CDR3 region has 15 residues. The CDR3 DNA is TGTGCCAGCAGTCTCGGGACAGGGGACCTCTATGGCTACACCTTC. Its protein is CASSLGTGDLYGYTF.

The V call is TRBV29-1, the J call TRBJ2-7, with 7 bases fitting TRBD1. V dropped 7 bases and J dropped 2; count of bases not matched to a gene: 5. The CDR3 runs 12 residues. CDR1 is SQVTM and CDR2 is ANQGSEA in the germline V gene. DNA for the CDR3: TGCAGCGCTCGGGACAGAACCTACGAGCAGTACTTC. The encoded protein is CSARDRTYEQYF.

The genes are TRBV4-3 and TRBJ2-1; 9 bases line up with TRBD2. Looked up from germline, CDR1 is LGHNA and CDR2 is YSLEER. CDR3 length: 15 residues. With V trimmed by 5 bases and J by 0 bases, 2 bases remained unmatched. The CDR3 DNA sequence: TGCGCCAGCAGCTATAGCGGGGGCTCCTACAATGAGCAGTTCTTC. It specifies CASSYSGGSYNEQFF.

The V call is TRBV28, the J call TRBJ2-7, with TRBD1 matching over 10 bases. The CDR3 runs 15 residues. Looked up from germline, CDR1 is MDHEN and CDR2 is SYDVKM. With V trimmed by 5 bases and J by 3 bases, 7 bases remained unmatched. This chain's CDR3 is CASSLGTGVRYEQYF. In DNA, the CDR3 is TGTGCCAGCAGTCTCGGGACAGGGGTACGCTACGAGCAGTACTTC.

The J gene is TRBJ1-2, the V gene TRBV28; D perhaps matches TRBD1 (6 bases). The CDR3 runs to 17 residues. Germline V CDR1 and CDR2: MDHEN, SYDVKM. Trimming stripped 6 bases from V and 4 bases from J, with 24 bases between. CDR3 coding DNA: TGTGCCAGCAGCCTTATGGGGTGGGAAGGGGGGAGCTATGGCTACACCTTC. Translating gives CASSLMGWEGGSYGYTF.